The 10 T cell receptor beta chains below come from one sample, sequenced in a study of human T cells and chemical hapten exposure. Regarding time point: pre-sensitization, week 0. Indicated treatment: therapeutic diphenylcyclopropenone sensitization with weekly scalp DPC. Each CDR3 protein gets one entry after TCRdb re-called the RACE reads with MiXCR. The repertoire consists of over 35,000 distinct CDR3 sequences, with roughly a tenth occurring once and the leading ten covering approximately 5.9%. The input for sequencing was whole blood, taken in connection with sensitization to the hapten diphenylcyclopropenone (DPC). The receptors come from a man aged 25 to 40 with alopecia areata. Some clones in this sample may be carry-over from other donors' samples.

This clonotype was counted at least ten times. V gene TRBV7-9 combines with J gene TRBJ2-1; D gene ambiguous. Trimming took 5 bases from V and 7 from J, leaving 6 bases between them. CDR1 is SEHNR and CDR2 is FQNEAQ in the germline V gene (reference sequence). The CDR3 contains 11 residues. CDR3 DNA: TGTGCCAGCAGCCCACAAAATGAGCAGTTCTTC. Amino acids: CASSPQNEQFF.

This clonotype appeared many times. The genes are TRBV11-2 and TRBJ2-3, with D possibly being TRBD1 or TRBD2 (5 bases each). Per germline, CDR1 SGHAT and CDR2 FQNNGV. The CDR3 has 15 amino acids. The V gene lost 0 bases and the J gene lost 0 bases, with 7 bases spanning the gap. In DNA form, the CDR3 reads TGTGCCAGCAGCTTAGATGGGGACAGCACAGATACGCAGTATTTT. Translated: CASSLDGDSTDTQYF.

The chain carries TRBV20-1 and TRBJ1-4, with D perhaps TRBD1 (5 bases). This CDR3 has 13 amino acids. CDR1 is DFQATT and CDR2 is SNEGSKA in the germline V gene (reference sequence). The germline V and J ends were trimmed by 1 base and 7 bases, with 10 bases remaining between them. The chain's CDR3 is CSARVTVGEKLFF. Here the CDR3 DNA reads TGCAGTGCTAGAGTGACAGTTGGTGAAAAACTGTTTTTT.

This clonotype occurred a few times. The V call is TRBV10-3, the J call TRBJ2-2; D tentatively fits TRBD1 or TRBD2 (5 bases each). CDR1 is ENHRY and CDR2 is SYGVKD in the germline V gene. This CDR3 is 15 amino acids long. Trimming cost V 0 bases and J 5 bases, with 10 bases left between them. CDR3 sequence reads: CAISESGPSTGELFF. CDR3 DNA: TGTGCCATCAGTGAGTCGGGACCATCAACCGGGGAGCTGTTTTTT.

The chain links TRBV29-1 to TRBJ2-1; TRBD1 matches 7 bases. V dropped 5 bases and J dropped 7; count of bases not matched to a gene: 8. The CDR3 sequence is 13 residues long. Germline lookup yields CDR1 SQVTM and CDR2 ANQGSEA. CDR3 sequence (DNA): TGCAGCGTTAGAGGGGCAGGGGGAAATGAGCAGTTCTTC. Residues: CSVRGAGGNEQFF.

The table lists this clonotype with many counts. J is TRBJ2-3 and V is TRBV5-4; 8 positions match TRBD2. The V gene end was trimmed by 4 bases and the J gene end by 0 bases; junction bases not matched to a gene: 7. Looked up from germline, CDR1 is SGHNT and CDR2 is YYREEE (reference sequence). The CDR3 consists of 16 residues. CDR3 in amino acids: CASSKLAGPSTDTQYF. CDR3 sequence (DNA): TGTGCCAGCAGCAAGTTAGCGGGGCCTAGCACAGATACGCAGTATTTT.

The V gene is TRBV29-1, the J gene TRBJ2-3; D gene ambiguous. This CDR3 has 12 amino acids. CDR1 and CDR2 from the germline V gene are SQVTM and ANQGSEA. Trimming removed 7 bases at V and 4 bases at J, with 12 bases between. The CDR3 bases are TGCAGCGCCCTCCCAGTCCCAGATACGCAGTATTTT. It encodes CSALPVPDTQYF.

V is TRBV9 and J is TRBJ2-7; 8 nucleotides match TRBD2. Germline V gene sequence: CDR1 SGDLS, CDR2 YYNGEE. V lost 0 bases to trimming and J lost 3 bases; unmatched junction nucleotides: 2. This CDR3 has 14 residues. The CDR3 nucleotides are TGTGCCAGCAGCGTAGGCGGGGGGTTCTACGAGCAGTACTTC. It encodes CASSVGGGFYEQYF.

V gene TRBV29-1 combines with J gene TRBJ2-1, with 11 bases that match TRBD2. The CDR3 extends over 14 amino acids. Looked up from germline, CDR1 is SQVTM and CDR2 is ANQGSEA. With V trimmed by 5 bases and J by 8 bases, 8 bases remained unmatched. CDR3 protein: CSVPGSGRVYEQFF. CDR3 DNA: TGCAGCGTTCCCGGTAGCGGGAGGGTGTATGAGCAGTTCTTC.

This clonotype was seen a single time. The CDR3 DNA sequence: TGTGCCAGCAGTCCTCCCGGGACAGGGGTTGAAGAGACCCAGTACTTC. It specifies CASSPPGTGVEETQYF. V and J are TRBV27 and TRBJ2-5, with 10 bases aligning to TRBD1. From germline, CDR1 is MNHEY and CDR2 SMNVEV (reference sequence). This CDR3 contains 16 residues. The ends lost 5 bases at V and 3 bases at J; junction bases unmatched: 9.